This T cell receptor beta chain emerged from a study of post-analysis software for immune sequencing data. Looking at the study overall: There were relapsing-remitting, secondary progressive and progressive-relapsing multiple sclerosis among the disease courses included. Regarding the study as a whole: The study found TRBV5-6, TRBV5-1 and TRBV20-1 among five or six TRBV segments more frequent in patients than controls. Pronounced co-clustering by F measure was evident among identically batched samples. There was significantly lower normalized Chao1 diversity in multiple sclerosis patients than in controls.

Incorporated into the TCR beta cDNA libraries were unique molecular identifiers, which served to reduce PCR and sequencing biases. TCRdb passed the PCR reads through MiXCR, listing each CDR3 protein once. The table has hundreds of thousands of distinct CDR3 sequences, 30% seen once. Worth noting for this clonotype: Antigen unknown.

This CDR3 is 15 amino acids long. Per the germline V gene, CDR1 is LNHNV and CDR2 is YYDKDF (reference sequence). Trimming at V came to 3 bases and at J to 7 bases, leaving 8 bases not matched to a gene. The receptor was derived from a girl aged 10-17 years with multiple sclerosis. This chain uses TRBV15 with TRBJ2-1, with 8 bases matching TRBD1. Sequencing was performed on blood. The CDR3 sequence is CATSRTGTGRNEQFF. CDR3 nucleotide sequence: TGTGCCACCAGCAGGACCGGGACAGGTAGAAATGAGCAGTTCTTC.